This TCR beta chain was captured by sequencing in a study of sequential checkpoint blockade in melanoma. Background on the study: Both treatment sequences were followed by maintenance nivolumab. DNA from 91 pretreatment tumor samples underwent TCRβ immunosequencing.

The V and J ends lost 2 bases and 1 base respectively, with 7 bases between them. This CDR3 is 14 amino acids long. Germline V gene sequence: CDR1 SGHRS, CDR2 YFSETQ. Some clones are missing from TCRdb's copy, which holds only in-frame ones; the method was immunoSEQ multiplex PCR. The data contain about 37,000 clones, roughly a third of them singletons. Treatment reported: randomized to nivolumab then ipilimumab (arm A) or the reverse (arm B). The chain combines TRBV5-1 with TRBJ1-3; D unclear. The sample was tumor tissue (inferred from file names), taken from a patient given nivolumab and ipilimumab in sequence. The receptor was derived from a human donor with melanoma. DNA of the CDR3: TGCGCCAGCAGCTTACTGGGATCTGGAAACACCATATATTTT. Protein product: CASSLLGSGNTIYF.